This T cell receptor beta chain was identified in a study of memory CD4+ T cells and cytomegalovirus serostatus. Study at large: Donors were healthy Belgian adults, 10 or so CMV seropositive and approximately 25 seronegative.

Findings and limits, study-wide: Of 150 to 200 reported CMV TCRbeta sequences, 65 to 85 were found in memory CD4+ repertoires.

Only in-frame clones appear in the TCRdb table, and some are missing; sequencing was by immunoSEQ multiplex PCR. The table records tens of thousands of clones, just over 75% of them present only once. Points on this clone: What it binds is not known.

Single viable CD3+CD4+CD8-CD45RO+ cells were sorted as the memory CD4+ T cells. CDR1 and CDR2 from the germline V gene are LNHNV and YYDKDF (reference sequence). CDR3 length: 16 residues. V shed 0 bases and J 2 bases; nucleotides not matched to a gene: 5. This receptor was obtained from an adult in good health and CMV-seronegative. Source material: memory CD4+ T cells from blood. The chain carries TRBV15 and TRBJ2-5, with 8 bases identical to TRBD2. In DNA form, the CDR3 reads TGTGCCACCAGCAGAGAGCTCGGGGGGGGACAAGAGACCCAGTACTTC. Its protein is CATSRELGGGQETQYF.